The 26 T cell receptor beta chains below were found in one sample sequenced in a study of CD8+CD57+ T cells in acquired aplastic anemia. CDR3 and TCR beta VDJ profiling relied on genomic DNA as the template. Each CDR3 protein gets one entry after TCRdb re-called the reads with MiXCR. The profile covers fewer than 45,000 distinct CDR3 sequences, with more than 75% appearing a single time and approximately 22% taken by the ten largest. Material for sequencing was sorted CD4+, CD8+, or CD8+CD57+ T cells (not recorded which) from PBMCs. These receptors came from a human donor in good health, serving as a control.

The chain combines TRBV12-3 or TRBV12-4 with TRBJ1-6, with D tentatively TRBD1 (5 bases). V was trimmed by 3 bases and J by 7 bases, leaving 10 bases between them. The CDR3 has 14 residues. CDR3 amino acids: CASSFQGENSPLHF. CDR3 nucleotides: TGTGCCAGCAGTTTTCAGGGTGAAAATTCACCCCTCCACTTT.

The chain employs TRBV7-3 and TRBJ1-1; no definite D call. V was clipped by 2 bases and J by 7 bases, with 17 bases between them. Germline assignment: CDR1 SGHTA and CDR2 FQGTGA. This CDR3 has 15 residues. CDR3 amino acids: CASSLSGGGQDEAFF. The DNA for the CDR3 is TGTGCCAGCAGCTTATCAGGCGGAGGGCAAGATGAAGCTTTCTTT.

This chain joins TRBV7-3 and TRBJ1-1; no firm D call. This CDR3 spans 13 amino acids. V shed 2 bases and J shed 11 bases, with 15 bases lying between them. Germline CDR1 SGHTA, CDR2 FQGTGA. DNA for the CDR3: TGTGCCAGCAGCTTACAGACCGCCAGTGACGCTTTCTTT. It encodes CASSLQTASDAFF. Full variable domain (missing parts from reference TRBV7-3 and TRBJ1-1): GAGVSQTPSNKVTEKGKYVELRCDPISGHTALYWYRQSLGQGPEFLIYFQGTGAADDSGLPNDRFFAVRPEGSVSTLKIQRTERGDSAVYLCASSLQTASDAFFGQGTRLTVV.

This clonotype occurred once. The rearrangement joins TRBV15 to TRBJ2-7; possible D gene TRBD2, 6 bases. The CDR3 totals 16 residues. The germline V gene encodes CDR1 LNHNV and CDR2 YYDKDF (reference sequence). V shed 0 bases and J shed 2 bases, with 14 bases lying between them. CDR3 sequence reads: CATSRDPGTVTYEQYF. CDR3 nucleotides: TGTGCCACCAGCAGAGATCCGGGGACTGTAACCTACGAGCAGTACTTC.

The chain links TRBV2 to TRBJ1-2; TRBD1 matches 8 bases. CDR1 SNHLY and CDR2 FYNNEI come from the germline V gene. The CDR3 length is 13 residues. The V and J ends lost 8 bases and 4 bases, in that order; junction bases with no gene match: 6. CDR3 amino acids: CASETGAIYGYTF. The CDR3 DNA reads TGTGCCAGCGAGACAGGGGCGATCTATGGCTACACCTTC.

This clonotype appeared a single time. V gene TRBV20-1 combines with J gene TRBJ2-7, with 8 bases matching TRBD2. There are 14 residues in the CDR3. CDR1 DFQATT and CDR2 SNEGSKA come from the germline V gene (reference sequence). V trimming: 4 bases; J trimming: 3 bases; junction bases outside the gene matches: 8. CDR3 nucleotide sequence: TGCAGTGCTACCGTAGCGGGATGGGACTACGAGCAGTACTTC. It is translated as CSATVAGWDYEQYF.

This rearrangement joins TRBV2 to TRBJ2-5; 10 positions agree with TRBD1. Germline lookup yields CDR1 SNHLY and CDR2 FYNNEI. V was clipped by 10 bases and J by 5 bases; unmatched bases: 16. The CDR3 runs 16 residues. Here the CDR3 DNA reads TGTGCCACCCTCCCCCCGGGACAGGGGAAGGTGGAGACCCAGTACTTC. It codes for CATLPPGQGKVETQYF.

The CDR3 DNA reads as TGTGCCACCGGAATGGGGGATACGCAGTATTTT. Amino acid sequence: CATGMGDTQYF. This chain uses TRBV15 with TRBJ2-3; no reliable D call. CDR1 LNHNV and CDR2 YYDKDF come from the germline V gene (reference sequence). The CDR3 is 11 amino acids. V lost 8 bases and J 6 bases, leaving 9 bases between the germline ends.

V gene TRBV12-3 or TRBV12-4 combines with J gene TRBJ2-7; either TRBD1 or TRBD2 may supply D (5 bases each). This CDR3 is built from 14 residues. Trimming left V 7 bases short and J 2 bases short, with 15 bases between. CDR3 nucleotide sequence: TGTGCCAGCACTCGTACCATGGGGGCCTACGAGCAGTACTTC. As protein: CASTRTMGAYEQYF.

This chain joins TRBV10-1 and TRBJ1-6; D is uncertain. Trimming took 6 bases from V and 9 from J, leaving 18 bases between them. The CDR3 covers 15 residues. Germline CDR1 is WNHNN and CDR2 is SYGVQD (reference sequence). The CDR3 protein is CASSQERGRTSPLHF. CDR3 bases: TGCGCCAGCAGCCAAGAAAGAGGGAGAACTTCACCCCTCCACTTT.

CDR3 in amino acids: CAIETGTTDTQYF. DNA of the CDR3: TGTGCCATCGAAACCGGAACCACAGATACGCAGTATTTT. The rearrangement joins TRBV6-4 to TRBJ2-3; no definite D call. The CDR3 is 13 amino acids. The germline V and J ends were trimmed by 10 bases and 2 bases, with 13 bases remaining between them. Germline CDR1 is MRHNA and CDR2 is SNTAGT.

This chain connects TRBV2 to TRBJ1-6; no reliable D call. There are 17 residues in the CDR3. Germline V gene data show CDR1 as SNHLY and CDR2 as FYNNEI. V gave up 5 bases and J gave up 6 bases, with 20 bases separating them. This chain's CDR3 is CASSPRLTLASNSPLHF. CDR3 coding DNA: TGTGCCAGCAGTCCCCGACTGACCCTCGCCTCTAATTCACCCCTCCACTTT.

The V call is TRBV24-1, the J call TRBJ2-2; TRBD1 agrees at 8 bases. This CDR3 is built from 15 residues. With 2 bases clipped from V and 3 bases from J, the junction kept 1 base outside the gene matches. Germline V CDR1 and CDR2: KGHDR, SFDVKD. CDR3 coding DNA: TGTGCCACCAGTGATTCGGGACAGGACACCGGGGAGCTGTTTTTT. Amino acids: CATSDSGQDTGELFF.

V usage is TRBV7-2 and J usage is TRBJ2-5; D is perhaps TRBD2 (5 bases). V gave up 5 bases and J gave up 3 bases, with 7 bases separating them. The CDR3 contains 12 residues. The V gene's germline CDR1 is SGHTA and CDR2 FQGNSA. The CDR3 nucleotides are TGTGCCAGCAGCCGGACTGAAGAGACCCAGTACTTC. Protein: CASSRTEETQYF.

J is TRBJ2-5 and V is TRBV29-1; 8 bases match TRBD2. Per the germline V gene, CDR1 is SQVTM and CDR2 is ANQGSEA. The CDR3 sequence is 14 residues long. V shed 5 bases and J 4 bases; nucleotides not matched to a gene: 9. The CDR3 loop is CSVHRREGGETQYF. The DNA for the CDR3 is TGCAGCGTTCATAGACGGGAGGGAGGAGAGACCCAGTACTTC.

The CDR3 loop reads CSVVGLQHTLYF. CDR3 coding DNA: TGCAGCGTTGTTGGCCTGCAGCACACACTCTACTTC. The chain has TRBV29-1 and TRBJ2-5; D is ambiguous. Germline CDR1 and CDR2: SQVTM and ANQGSEA. Trimming took 4 bases from V and 14 from J, leaving 20 bases between them. The CDR3 runs 12 residues. Variable domain in full (rest from reference TRBV29-1 and TRBJ2-5): SAVISQKPSRDICQRGTSLTIQCQVDSQVTMMFWYRQQPGQSLTLIATANQGSEATYESGFVIDKFPISRPNLTFSTLTVSNMSPEDSSIYLCSVVGLQHTLYFGPGTRLLVL.

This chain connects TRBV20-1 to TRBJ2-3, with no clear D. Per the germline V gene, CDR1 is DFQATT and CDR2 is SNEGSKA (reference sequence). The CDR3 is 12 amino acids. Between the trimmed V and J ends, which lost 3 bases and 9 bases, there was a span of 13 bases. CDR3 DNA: TGCAGTGCTAGGGTTAGCCAGGACACGCAGTATTTT. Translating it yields CSARVSQDTQYF.

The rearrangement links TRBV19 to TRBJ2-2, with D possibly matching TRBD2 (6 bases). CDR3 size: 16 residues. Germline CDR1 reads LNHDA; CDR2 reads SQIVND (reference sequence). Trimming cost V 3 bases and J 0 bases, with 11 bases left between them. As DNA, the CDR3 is TGTGCCAGTAGTATTAGGGGACTGGCGAACACCGGGGAGCTGTTTTTT. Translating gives CASSIRGLANTGELFF.

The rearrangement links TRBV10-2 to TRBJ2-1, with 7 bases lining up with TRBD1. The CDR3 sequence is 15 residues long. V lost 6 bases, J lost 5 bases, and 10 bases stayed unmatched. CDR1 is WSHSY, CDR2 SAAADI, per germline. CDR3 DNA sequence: TGCGCCAGCAGCGCAGGGGGTGGTTCGAACAATGAGCAGTTCTTC. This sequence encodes CASSAGGGSNNEQFF.

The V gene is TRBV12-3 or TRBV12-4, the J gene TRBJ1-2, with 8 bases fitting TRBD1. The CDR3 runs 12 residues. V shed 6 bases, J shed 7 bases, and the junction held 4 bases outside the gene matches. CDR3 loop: CASRGQGGGYTF. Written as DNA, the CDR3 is TGTGCCAGCAGAGGACAGGGAGGTGGCTACACCTTC.

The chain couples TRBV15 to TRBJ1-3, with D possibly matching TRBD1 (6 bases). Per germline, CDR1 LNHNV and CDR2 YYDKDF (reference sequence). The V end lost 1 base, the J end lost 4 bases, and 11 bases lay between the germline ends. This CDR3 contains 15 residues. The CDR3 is CATSRAGVQGNTIYF. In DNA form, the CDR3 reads TGTGCCACCAGCAGAGCAGGGGTACAAGGAAACACCATATATTTT.

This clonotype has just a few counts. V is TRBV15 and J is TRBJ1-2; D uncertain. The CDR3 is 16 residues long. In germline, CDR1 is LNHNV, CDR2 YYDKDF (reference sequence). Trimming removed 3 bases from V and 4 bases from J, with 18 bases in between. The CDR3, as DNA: TGTGCCACCAGCAGTACACACAGCGTCCGAGCCTATGGCTACACCTTC. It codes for CATSSTHSVRAYGYTF.

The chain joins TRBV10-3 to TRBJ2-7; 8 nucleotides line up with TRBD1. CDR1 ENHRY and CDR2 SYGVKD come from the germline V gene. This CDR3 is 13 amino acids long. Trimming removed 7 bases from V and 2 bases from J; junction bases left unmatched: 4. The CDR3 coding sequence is TGTGCCATCATGACGACAGGGGCCTACGAGCAGTACTTC. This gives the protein CAIMTTGAYEQYF.

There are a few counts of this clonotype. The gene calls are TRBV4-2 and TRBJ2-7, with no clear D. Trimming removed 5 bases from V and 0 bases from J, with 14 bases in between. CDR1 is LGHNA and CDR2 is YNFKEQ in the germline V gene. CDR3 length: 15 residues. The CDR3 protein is CASSLSLGNSYEQYF. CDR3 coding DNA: TGTGCCAGCAGCTTAAGTCTCGGTAACTCCTACGAGCAGTACTTC.

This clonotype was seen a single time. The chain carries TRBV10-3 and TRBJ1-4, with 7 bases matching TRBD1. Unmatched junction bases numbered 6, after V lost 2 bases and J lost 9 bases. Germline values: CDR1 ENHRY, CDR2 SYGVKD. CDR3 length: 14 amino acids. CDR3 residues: CAISEDRALQKLFF. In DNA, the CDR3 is TGTGCCATCAGTGAGGACAGGGCGCTCCAAAAACTGTTTTTT.

The CDR3 here is CASTPRGLDTDTQYF. CDR3 sequence (DNA): TGTGCCAGCACACCCCGGGGGCTTGACACAGATACGCAGTATTTT. This chain links TRBV11-1 with TRBJ2-3; possibly TRBD1 or TRBD2 for D (6 bases each). This CDR3 is 15 amino acids long. Germline CDR1 is SGHAT and CDR2 is FQDESV (reference sequence). V lost 7 bases, J lost 2 bases, and 16 bases lay in between. The full variable domain, completed using reference TRBV11-1 and TRBJ2-3, is EAEVAQSPRYKITEKSQAVAFWCDPISGHATLYWYRQILGQGPELLVQFQDESVVDDSQLPKDRFSAERLKGVDSTLKIQPAELGDSAMYLCASTPRGLDTDTQYFGPGTRLTVL.